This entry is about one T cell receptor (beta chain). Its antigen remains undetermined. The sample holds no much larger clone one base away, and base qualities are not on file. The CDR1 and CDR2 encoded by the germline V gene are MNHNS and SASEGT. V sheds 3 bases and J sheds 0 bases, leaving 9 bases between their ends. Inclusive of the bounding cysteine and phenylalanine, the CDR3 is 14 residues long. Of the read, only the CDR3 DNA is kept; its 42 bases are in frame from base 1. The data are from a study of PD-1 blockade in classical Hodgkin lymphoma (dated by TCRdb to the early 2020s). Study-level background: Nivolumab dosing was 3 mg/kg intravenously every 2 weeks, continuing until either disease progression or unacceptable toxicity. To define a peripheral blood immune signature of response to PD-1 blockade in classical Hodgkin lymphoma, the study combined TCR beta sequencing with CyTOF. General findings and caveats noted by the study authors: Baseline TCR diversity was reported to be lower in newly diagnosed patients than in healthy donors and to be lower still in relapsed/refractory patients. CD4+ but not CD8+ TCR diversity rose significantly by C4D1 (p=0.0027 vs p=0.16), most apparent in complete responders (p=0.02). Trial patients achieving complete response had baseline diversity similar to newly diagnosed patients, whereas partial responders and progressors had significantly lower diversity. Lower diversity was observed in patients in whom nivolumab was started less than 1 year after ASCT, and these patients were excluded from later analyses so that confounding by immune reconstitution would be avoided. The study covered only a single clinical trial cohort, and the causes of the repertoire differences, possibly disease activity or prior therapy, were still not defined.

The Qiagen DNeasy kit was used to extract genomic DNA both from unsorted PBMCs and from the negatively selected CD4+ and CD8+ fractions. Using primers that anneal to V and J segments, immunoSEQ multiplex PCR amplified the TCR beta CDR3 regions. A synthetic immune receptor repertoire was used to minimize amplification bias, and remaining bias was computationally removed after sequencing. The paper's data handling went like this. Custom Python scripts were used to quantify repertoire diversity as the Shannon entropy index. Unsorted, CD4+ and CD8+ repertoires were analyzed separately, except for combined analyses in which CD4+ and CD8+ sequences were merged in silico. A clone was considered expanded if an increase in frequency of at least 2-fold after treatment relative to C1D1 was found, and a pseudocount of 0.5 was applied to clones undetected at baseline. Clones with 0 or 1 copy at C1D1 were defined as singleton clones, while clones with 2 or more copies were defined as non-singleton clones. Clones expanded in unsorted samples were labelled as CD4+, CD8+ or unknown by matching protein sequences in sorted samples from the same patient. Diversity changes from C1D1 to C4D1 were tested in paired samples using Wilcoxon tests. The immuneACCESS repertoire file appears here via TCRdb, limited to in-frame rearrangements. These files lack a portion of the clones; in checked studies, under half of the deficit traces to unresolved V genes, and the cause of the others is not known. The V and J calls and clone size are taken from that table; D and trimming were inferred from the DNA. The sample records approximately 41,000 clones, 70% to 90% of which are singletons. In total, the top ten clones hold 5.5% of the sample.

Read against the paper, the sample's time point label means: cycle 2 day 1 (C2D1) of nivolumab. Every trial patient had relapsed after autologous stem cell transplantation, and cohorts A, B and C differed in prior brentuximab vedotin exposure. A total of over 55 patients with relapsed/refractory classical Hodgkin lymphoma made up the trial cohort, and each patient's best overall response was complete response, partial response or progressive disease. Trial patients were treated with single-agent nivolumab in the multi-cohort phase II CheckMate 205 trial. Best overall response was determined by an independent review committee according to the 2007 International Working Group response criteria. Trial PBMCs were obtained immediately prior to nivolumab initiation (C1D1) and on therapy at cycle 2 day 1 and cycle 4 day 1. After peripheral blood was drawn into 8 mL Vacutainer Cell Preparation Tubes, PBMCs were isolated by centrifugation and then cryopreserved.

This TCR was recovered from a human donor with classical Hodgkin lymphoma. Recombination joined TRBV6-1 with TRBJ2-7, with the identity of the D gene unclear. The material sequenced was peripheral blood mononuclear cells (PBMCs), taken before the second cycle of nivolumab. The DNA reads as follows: TGTGCCAGCAGTGATTGGGTTAGCTCCTACGAGCAGTACTTC. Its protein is CASSDWVSSYEQYF.